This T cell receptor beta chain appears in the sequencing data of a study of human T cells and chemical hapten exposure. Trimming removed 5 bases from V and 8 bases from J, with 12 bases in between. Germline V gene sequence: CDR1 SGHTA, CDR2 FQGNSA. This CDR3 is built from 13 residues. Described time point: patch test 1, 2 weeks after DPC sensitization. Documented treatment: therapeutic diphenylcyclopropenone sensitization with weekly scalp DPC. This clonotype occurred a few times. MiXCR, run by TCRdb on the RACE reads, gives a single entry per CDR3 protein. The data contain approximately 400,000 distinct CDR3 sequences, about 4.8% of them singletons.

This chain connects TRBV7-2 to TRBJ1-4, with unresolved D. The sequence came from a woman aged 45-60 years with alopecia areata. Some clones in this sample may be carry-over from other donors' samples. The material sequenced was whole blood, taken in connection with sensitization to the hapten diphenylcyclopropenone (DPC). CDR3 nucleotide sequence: TGTGCCAGCAGCCCCCGTTGGAACGAAAAACTGTTTTTT. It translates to CASSPRWNEKLFF. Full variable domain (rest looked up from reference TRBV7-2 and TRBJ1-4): GAGVSQSPSNKVTEKGKDVELRCDPISGHTALYWYRQSLGQGLEFLIYFQGNSAPDKSGLPSDRFSAERTGGSVSTLTIQRTQQEDSAVYLCASSPRWNEKLFFGSGTQLSVL.